This TCR beta chain was profiled in a study of blood T cell repertoires in COVID-19. TCRdb's table, derived via immunoSEQ multiplex PCR, lists solely in-frame clones and lacks some. The data contain 200,000 to 250,000 clones, around four fifths of them singletons. This clone has only one observation. The germline V gene encodes CDR1 SGHTA and CDR2 FQGTGA. With V trimmed by 5 bases and J by 4 bases, 1 base remained unmatched. The CDR3 totals 13 residues. The sequence derives from a woman aged 50 to 65 who had been exposed to COVID-19. Specimen: PBMCs or T cells enriched from blood (not recorded which). The genes are TRBV7-3 and TRBJ1-3, with 8 bases aligning to TRBD1. CDR3 amino acids: CASSAGGGNTIYF. CDR3 sequence (DNA): TGTGCCAGCAGCGCAGGGGGCGGAAACACCATATATTTT.